The present entry profiles one T cell receptor beta chain with its context. No antigen is known for it. The CDR3 runs to 13 residues. The V gene's germline CDR1 is SGHTA and CDR2 FQGTGA. V shed 5 bases and J shed 3 bases, with 9 bases lying between them. The data are from a study of post-analysis software for immune sequencing data. Regarding the study as a whole: With TRBV5-6, TRBV5-1 and TRBV20-1 included, 5 or 6 TRBV segments were more frequent in patients than in controls.

The TCR beta cDNA libraries contained unique molecular identifiers. Each CDR3 protein is one row after TCRdb ran MiXCR on the PCR reads. This sample carries some 450,000 distinct CDR3 sequences, roughly 45% of them seen once, and the ten largest clones take around an eighth. This rearrangement joins TRBV7-3 to TRBJ2-3, with D perhaps TRBD1 (6 bases). Sequencing input: blood. The TCR originated in a girl aged 10-17 years with multiple sclerosis. CDR3 loop: CASSRDITDTQYF. CDR3 DNA sequence: TGTGCCAGCAGCCGGGACATAACAGATACGCAGTATTTT.